This T cell receptor beta chain originates from a study of blood T cell repertoires in COVID-19. Study-level background: Collection of acute and convalescent COVID-19 samples took place in the United States, Italy and Spain. PBMCs, B-cell-depleted T cells, or T cells provided the cDNA or gDNA that made up the material.

Measured with immunoSEQ multiplex PCR; TCRdb has only the in-frame clones, and not every one. This sample yields roughly 100,000 clones, of which over 60% are seen a single time; 6.2% belongs to the top ten. The CDR3 runs 13 residues. Per the germline V gene, CDR1 is MNHEY and CDR2 is SMNVEV (reference sequence). V lost 0 bases and J 3 bases, leaving 5 bases between the germline ends. The Seattle patients, enrolled during active infection, were followed longitudinally. This TCR was sampled from an older man with COVID-19, enrolled during active disease. The source material was peripheral blood. The rearrangement uses TRBV27 and TRBJ1-1; D gene unclear. This CDR3 reads CASSLSRDTEAFF. DNA for the CDR3: TGTGCCAGCAGTTTATCGCGGGACACTGAAGCTTTCTTT.